The sequence of this T cell receptor (beta chain) was determined in a study of T cell repertoires in cytomegalovirus infection. The wider study: Recently described HLA-C-restricted plus well-studied HLA-B-restricted CMV epitopes were used. Indications came from public TCR beta signatures; they pointed to CMV infection and to a matching HLA type. Study-wide results and limits: Frequencies of public TCR beta families were cumulated, and this identified carriers of CMV plus the relevant HLA.

Details on this clonotype: The antigen is undetermined. A much bigger clone sits one base away, suggesting this may be a read error.

CDR1 and CDR2 (germline): SEHNR, FQNEAQ (reference sequence). The CDR3 has 14 amino acids. One entry per CDR3 protein results from TCRdb running MiXCR on the reads. Among 360,000 or so distinct CDR3 sequences listed, about a third were seen once. This TCR derives from a human donor in good health (CMV status not recorded). Some clones in this sample may be carry-over from other donors' samples. The chain recombines TRBV7-9 with TRBJ2-5; 8 bases are a match to TRBD2. Sequenced material: cultured PBMCs, taken from culture after CMV antigen stimulation. The CDR3 bases are TGTACCAGCAGAAGTAGCGGGACGAAAGAGACCCAGTACTTC. Its translation is CTSRSSGTKETQYF.